What follows are 10 T cell receptor beta chains derived from one specimen sequenced in a study of graft-versus-host responses after intestinal transplantation. No antigen has been assigned to these receptors. Only in-frame clones appear in the TCRdb table, and some are missing; sequencing was by immunoSEQ multiplex PCR. This table has roughly 110,000 clones, 93% appearing once. The source material was unstimulated CD8+ T cells sorted from spleen or lymph node cells, sampled before transplant. Receptor source: a human donor who was the organ donor for an intestinal transplant.

This clone was found once. The chain couples TRBV5-6 to TRBJ2-1; TRBD2 matches 10 bases. The CDR3 has 15 residues. Trimming removed 2 bases from V and 7 bases from J; junction bases left unmatched: 6. The germline gives CDR1 SGHDT, CDR2 YYEEEE. This CDR3 reads CASSFESGRGNEQFF. The CDR3 region has the DNA TGTGCCAGCAGCTTTGAGAGCGGGAGGGGGAATGAGCAGTTCTTC.

CDR3 DNA: TGTGCCAGCAGCTCCAAACCACAGGGGGCGGACACTGAAGCTTTCTTT. Amino acid sequence: CASSSKPQGADTEAFF. The rearrangement joins TRBV5-5 to TRBJ1-1; the match to TRBD1 covers 9 bases. Germline V lookup: CDR1 SGHKS, CDR2 YYEKEE (reference sequence). The CDR3 consists of 16 residues. Unmatched junction bases numbered 9, after V lost 3 bases and J lost 3 bases.

The rearrangement links TRBV5-1 to TRBJ2-7; 11 bases line up with TRBD2. Germline loops: CDR1 SGHRS, CDR2 YFSETQ. The CDR3 spans 14 residues. V was clipped by 5 bases and J by 3 bases; unmatched bases: 4. CDR3 DNA: TGCGCCAGCAGTTCGACTAGCGGGAACTACGAGCAGTACTTC. It yields the protein CASSSTSGNYEQYF.

The chain is built from TRBV29-1 and TRBJ1-2; tentative D call: TRBD1 (6 bases). Germline CDR1 SQVTM, CDR2 ANQGSEA. The CDR3 contains 15 residues. Trimming took off 1 base at V and 4 bases at J, with 16 bases between the two ends. This CDR3 is CSVEVIVGGFYGYTF. The CDR3 DNA sequence: TGCAGCGTTGAAGTCATCGTCGGGGGCTTCTATGGCTACACCTTC.

The V and J genes are TRBV7-6 and TRBJ2-1; no clear D. This CDR3 comprises 15 residues. CDR1 and CDR2 (germline): SGHVS, FNYEAQ. Deletions cut 5 bases from V and 0 bases from J, with 11 bases between. The DNA of the CDR3 is TGTGCCAGCAGCCCTACTCTAAGCTCCTACAATGAGCAGTTCTTC. Amino acids: CASSPTLSSYNEQFF.

The genes are TRBV4-1 and TRBJ2-7; TRBD2 is a possible D gene (6 bases). The CDR3 is 16 residues long. Trimming stripped 4 bases from V and 0 bases from J, with 16 bases between. CDR1 is MGHRA, CDR2 YSYEKL, per germline. The DNA for the CDR3 is TGCGCCAGCAGCCTTCTCTCGGGGGAAAGCTCCTACGAGCAGTACTTC. This translates into CASSLLSGESSYEQYF.

The V and J genes are TRBV7-9 and TRBJ1-2; D not resolved. V was clipped by 7 bases and J by 4 bases, with 19 bases between them. Germline V gives CDR1 SEHNR, CDR2 FQNEAQ (reference sequence). This CDR3 spans 15 amino acids. CDR3 nucleotides: TGTGCCAGCATCAAAGCCGGGATAAACAGCTATGGCTACACCTTC. Protein: CASIKAGINSYGYTF.

This chain links TRBV4-2 with TRBJ2-7; D tentatively reads TRBD1 or TRBD2 (5 bases each). The CDR3 contains 14 residues. V lost 1 base and J lost 12, with 19 bases in between. The germline V gene encodes CDR1 LGHNA and CDR2 YNFKEQ. The CDR3 loop reads CASSQGASDSGRYF. In nucleotides, the CDR3 is TGTGCCAGCAGCCAAGGGGCTTCCGACTCAGGGAGGTACTTC.

This sequence joins TRBV21-1 and TRBJ1-2; the D segment call TRBD1 is taken from the table without a DNA check. TRBV21-1 is designated a pseudogene. The CDR3 has 18 residues. The CDR3 nucleotides read TGTGCCAGCAGCAAAGCTGATGGGACAGGGGATGGACCCTATGGCTACACCTTC. Residues: CASSKADGTGDGPYGYTF.

The genes are TRBV10-3 and TRBJ2-1, with D unresolved. The germline V gene encodes CDR1 ENHRY and CDR2 SYGVKD. V shed 8 bases and J shed 1 base, with 18 bases lying between them. This CDR3 region has 16 residues. The CDR3 spells CAIRGCPALSYNEQFF. CDR3 bases: TGTGCCATCCGCGGCTGCCCCGCCCTATCCTACAATGAGCAGTTCTTC.